This T cell receptor (beta chain) was found in a study of response to subunit inactivated influenza vaccine. Comments on this clonotype: As yet, its antigen is unknown.

Study observations and caveats: With each seasonal influenza vaccination, the authors suggested, few new T cells are recruited.

The CDR3 totals 12 residues. Germline-derived CDR1 and CDR2 are DFQATT and SNEGSKA (reference sequence). With V trimmed by 5 bases and J by 2 bases, 3 bases remained unmatched. MiXCR, applied by TCRdb to the RT-PCR reads, yields one record per CDR3 protein. The sample has 800,000 or so distinct CDR3 sequences, over 20% seen once. This clonotype was obtained from a man in his forties or fifties who received an inactivated influenza vaccine. The gene calls are TRBV20-1 and TRBJ2-7; the match to TRBD1 covers 7 bases. The source material was PBMCs from blood, sampled around 5 days after vaccination. Here the CDR3 DNA reads TGCAGTGCTCGGGACAGCACCTACGAGCAGTACTTC. Protein: CSARDSTYEQYF.